Below, one T cell receptor (beta chain) is given with its context. This CDR3 has 13 residues. J gave up 9 bases and V 6 bases, and 7 bases lay outside the gene matches. CDR1 and CDR2 (germline): LNHDA, SQIVND (reference sequence). The record originates from a study of blood T cell repertoires in COVID-19. Study-wide background: Some COVID-19 samples were acute and others convalescent; all came from the United States, Italy and Spain. Sources were T cells, B-cell-depleted T cells, or PBMCs; the material itself was cDNA or gDNA.

Data came from immunoSEQ multiplex PCR; TCRdb stores just in-frame clones and leaves some out. The sample contains about 410,000 clones, about 89% of which appear only once. While infection was still active, Seattle patients were enrolled and then followed longitudinally. V usage is TRBV19 and J usage is TRBJ1-4, with 7 bases matching TRBD1. Sequencing was done on a sample of peripheral blood. This clonotype originated in a woman aged 35 to 49 with COVID-19, enrolled during active disease. The CDR3 reads CASRITTGQKLFF. CDR3 nucleotide sequence: TGTGCCAGTAGGATCACGACAGGGCAAAAACTGTTTTTT.